A selection of T cell receptor beta chains follows, all from one sample in a study of T-cell reconstitution after alpha-beta-depleted transplantation in children. Via MiXCR, TCRdb re-called the PCR reads, giving one row per CDR3 protein. The sample lists some 220,000 distinct CDR3 sequences, approximately 11% occurring once. The source was PBMCs, collected before TCRalphabeta/CD19-depleted stem cell transplant. The receptor source for this set is a child younger than two with acute myeloid leukemia, due to receive a stem cell transplant. Each CDR3 is given with its conserved first and last residue. The D gene is left open where the match is weak. Clone sizes are given selectively: once, few, many, or a class where the clone is expanded.

TRBD2,TRBJ2-7,TRBV20-1,many,TGCAGTGCCCGCGGTTTTTTAGCGGGAAACGAGCAGTACTTC,CSARGFLAGNEQYF
.,TRBJ2-7,TRBV20-1,many,TGCAGTGCTAGCAGGAGCTCCTACGAGCAGTACTTC,CSASRSSYEQYF
.,TRBJ2-7,TRBV24-1,.,TGTGCCACCAGTGACCATCGGGGGCCTGGCTACGAGCAGTACTTC,CATSDHRGPGYEQYF
.,TRBJ1-5,TRBV28,many,TGTGCCGAGGACCGGGGGCGGTGCCAGCATTTT,CAEDRGRCQHF
.,TRBJ1-1,TRBV5-5,few,TGTGCCAGCAGCTTGGGGAGCAGTGTTTGGGCTTTCTTT,CASSLGSSVWAFF
.,TRBJ1-5,TRBV5-1,many,TGCGCCAGCAGCTTGGAAGGGGGAATGAGCAATCAGCCCCAGCATTTT,CASSLEGGMSNQPQHF
.,TRBJ2-7,TRBV4-3,many,TGCGCCAGCAGCCAAGGGCCAGGGGGGGAGAACGAGCAGTACTTC,CASSQGPGGENEQYF
TRBD1,TRBJ1-1,TRBV9,many,TGTGCCAGCGGACCTGGACAGGAAGATGGTGAAGCTTTCTTT,CASGPGQEDGEAFF
.,TRBJ2-1,TRBV3-1,many,TGTGCCAGCAGCCAAGAGTCCCCGGGAGCAGGCTACAATGAGCAGTTCTTC,CASSQESPGAGYNEQFF
.,TRBJ1-1,TRBV3-1,many,TGTGCCAGCAGCCCAGGGGTTACTGAAGCTTTCTTT,CASSPGVTEAFF
.,TRBJ2-2,TRBV5-1,many,TGCGCCAGCAGCTTGGGAGATTCTTTAGCCGGGGAGCTGTTTTTT,CASSLGDSLAGELFF
.,TRBJ2-3,TRBV11-2,many,TGTGCCAGCCTCCGGCGGATGCGGGGCACAGATACGCAGTATTTT,CASLRRMRGTDTQYF
TRBD1,TRBJ2-7,TRBV6-5,few,TGTGCCAGCCAGCTGGGACAGGGATACGAGCAGTACTTC,CASQLGQGYEQYF
TRBD2,TRBJ2-5,TRBV3-1,many,TGTGCCAGCAGCCATCGACTAGCGGGAGGGCCCTTCGAAGAGACCCAGTACTTC,CASSHRLAGGPFEETQYF
TRBD1,TRBJ1-1,TRBV9,many,TGTGCCAGCAGCGCCTGGGGGACAGGTGAAGCTTTCTTT,CASSAWGTGEAFF
.,TRBJ2-3,TRBV6-5,many,TGTGCCAGCAGTTACTCGGTCAATTCGAGGGCCGATACGCAGTATTTT,CASSYSVNSRADTQYF
.,TRBJ2-1,TRBV7-2,many,TGTGCCAGCAGCTTAGAGATAGCAAGCGAGCAGTTCTTC,CASSLEIASEQFF
TRBD1,TRBJ2-5,TRBV28,many,TGTGCCAGCAGTCCAGGGGACAGACAAGAGACCCAGTACTTC,CASSPGDRQETQYF
.,TRBJ2-1,TRBV27,many,TGTGCCAGCAGTTCCTCGGGGCCTGAGCAGTTCTTC,CASSSSGPEQFF
.,TRBJ1-1,TRBV5-1,many,TGCGCCAGCAGCTTCAACGAGAACACTGAAGCTTTCTTT,CASSFNENTEAFF
TRBD2,TRBJ2-1,TRBV28,many,TGTGCCAGCAGTCTAATGGCTAGCGGGAGGAGATATGAGCAGTTCTTC,CASSLMASGRRYEQFF
.,TRBJ1-1,TRBV5-1,.,TGCGCCAGCAGCTATGGACGGGAACATGGTGAAGCTTTCTTT,CASSYGREHGEAFF
.,TRBJ2-1,TRBV24-1,many,TGTGCCACCAGTGACTTAGCGGAGTACAATGAGCAGTTCTTC,CATSDLAEYNEQFF
.,TRBJ1-2,TRBV2,many,TGTGCCAGCAGTGATGATGTTTGGGGCTACACCTTC,CASSDDVWGYTF
TRBD1,TRBJ2-6,TRBV24-1,many,TGTGCCACCAGTGCGACAGGGACTGGGGCCAACGTCCTGACTTTC,CATSATGTGANVLTF
.,TRBJ1-1,TRBV20-1,many,TGCAGTGCTCCTTACCGGGGTCCCGGCACTGAAGCTTTCTTT,CSAPYRGPGTEAFF
.,TRBJ2-5,TRBV10-3,many,TGTGCCATCAGGCAGGGAGTTCAAGAGACCCAGTACTTC,CAIRQGVQETQYF
.,TRBJ1-1,TRBV5-1,many,TGCGCCAGCAGCTTGGGGGCCCAGAACACTGAAGCTTTCTTT,CASSLGAQNTEAFF
.,TRBJ2-3,TRBV20-1,many,TGCAGTGCTAGTCCCCGGCCGTATAGCACAGATACGCAGTATTTT,CSASPRPYSTDTQYF
.,TRBJ2-2,TRBV19,few,TGTGCCAGTATCCCGGGACATGCGAACACCGGGGAGCTGTTTTTT,CASIPGHANTGELFF
TRBD1,TRBJ2-1,TRBV29-1,many,TGCAGCTATGGGACAGGGTTCGCCAATGAGCAGTTCTTC,CSYGTGFANEQFF
.,TRBJ1-5,TRBV28,many,TGTGCCAGCAGTTCCGCTGGGGCAGGTAGACAGCCCCAGCATTTT,CASSSAGAGRQPQHF
.,TRBJ1-1,TRBV12-5,many,TGTGCTGACTCGCTGGGCGGCACTGAAGCTTTCTTT,CADSLGGTEAFF
.,TRBJ2-4,TRBV3-1,many,TGTGCCAGCAGCCAAGAGGTAGGGGGGGCCAAAAACATTCAGTACTTC,CASSQEVGGAKNIQYF
.,TRBJ2-4,TRBV20-1,many,TGCAGTGCCTCACCCGGGGGAGGACCCCCGGCGGTTCAGTACTTC,CSASPGGGPPAVQYF
TRBD1,TRBJ1-5,TRBV7-8,.,TGTGCCAGCAGCTCCCGACAGGGTGGCAATCAGCCCCAGCATTTT,CASSSRQGGNQPQHF
.,TRBJ2-2,TRBV28,many,TGTGCCAGCAGTTTATGGGGGGGCGGCGGCACCGGGGAGCTGTTTTTT,CASSLWGGGGTGELFF
.,TRBJ2-5,TRBV7-6,many,TGTGCCAGCAGCTTAGCCCGGCCCCAAGAGACCCAGTACTTC,CASSLARPQETQYF
.,TRBJ2-2,TRBV19,many,TGTGCCAGTAGTATCGGGGCGGTTTCCACCGGGGAGCTGTTTTTT,CASSIGAVSTGELFF
TRBD2,TRBJ2-3,TRBV5-1,many,TGCGCCAGCAGCTTCGTAGCGGGGGTAGTCCCAGATACGCAGTATTTT,CASSFVAGVVPDTQYF
.,TRBJ2-7,TRBV6-6,many,TGTGCCAGCAGTTACTCGGTGTACGAGCAGTACTTC,CASSYSVYEQYF
.,TRBJ2-1,TRBV11-3,.,TGTGCCAGCAGCCCTAAAGACAGGTTAGGCGTCCATGAGCAGTTCTTC,CASSPKDRLGVHEQFF